These 32 T cell receptor beta chains originate from one sample sequenced in a study of T-cell reconstitution after alpha-beta-depleted transplantation in children. Unique molecular identifiers featured in how the TCRbeta library was prepared. TCRdb independently ran MiXCR on the PCR reads; one entry per CDR3 protein. The repertoire holds roughly 180,000 distinct CDR3 sequences, 14% to 15% seen once, with approximately 13% in the top ten. Sequencing used PBMCs from the stem cell graft donor, obtained from the stem cell graft. The receptors here all came from a human donor who donated a stem cell graft to a child with acute lymphoblastic leukemia.

This clonotype has a handful of counts. The rearrangement uses TRBV7-9 and TRBJ2-1; no clear D. V lost 5 bases and J 9 bases, leaving 17 bases between the germline ends. The germline V gene encodes CDR1 SEHNR and CDR2 FQNEAQ (reference sequence). This CDR3 comprises 14 residues. CDR3 in amino acids: CASSPTRAGGEQFF. In nucleotides, the CDR3 is TGTGCCAGCAGCCCGACCCGGGCCGGCGGTGAGCAGTTCTTC.

This clonotype showed up just a few times. The chain recombines TRBV6-5 with TRBJ2-2; TRBD2 agrees at 12 bases. The trim removed 7 bases at V and 4 bases at J, leaving 4 bases unmatched. This CDR3 contains 15 residues. The germline V gene has CDR1 MNHEY and CDR2 SVGAGI. DNA of the CDR3: TGTGCCAGCATGAGGACTAGCGGGATCACCGGGGAGCTGTTTTTT. Residues: CASMRTSGITGELFF.

This clonotype occurred many times. The chain carries TRBV29-1 and TRBJ2-7; D perhaps matches TRBD1 (6 bases). This CDR3 spans 13 amino acids. Per the germline V gene, CDR1 is SQVTM and CDR2 is ANQGSEA. V was shortened by 7 bases and J by 6 bases, with 19 bases between the two germline ends. CDR3 region: CSGRAGALGEQYF. In DNA, the CDR3 is TGCAGCGGCAGGGCAGGGGCTCTCGGCGAGCAGTACTTC.

This clonotype was picked up many times. The chain couples TRBV5-1 to TRBJ2-1, with TRBD2 matching 8 bases. Looked up from germline, CDR1 is SGHRS and CDR2 is YFSETQ. V lost 4 bases, J lost 4 bases, and 7 bases stayed unmatched. The CDR3 is 15 residues long. The CDR3 region is CASSRLSGSYNEQFF. The CDR3 bases are TGCGCCAGCAGCCGGTTGAGCGGGAGTTACAATGAGCAGTTCTTC. Full variable domain (remainder filled in from reference TRBV5-1 and TRBJ2-1): KAGVTQTPRYLIKTRGQQVTLSCSPISGHRSVSWYQQTPGQGLQFLFEYFSETQRNKGNFPGRFSGRQFSNSRSEMNVSTLELGDSALYLCASSRLSGSYNEQFFGPGTRLTVL.

The V call is TRBV7-2, the J call TRBJ1-2; 7 bases are a match to TRBD1. Germline CDR1 reads SGHTA; CDR2 reads FQGNSA. The trim removed 8 bases at V and 6 bases at J, leaving 9 bases unmatched. There are 13 residues in the CDR3. CDR3 nucleotide sequence: TGTGCCAGCGGAAAAACAGGGGCTGATGGCTACACCTTC. Residues: CASGKTGADGYTF. Drawing the rest from reference TRBV7-2 and TRBJ1-2, the complete variable domain is GAGVSQSPSNKVTEKGKDVELRCDPISGHTALYWYRQSLGQGLEFLIYFQGNSAPDKSGLPSDRFSAERTGGSVSTLTIQRTQQEDSAVYLCASGKTGADGYTFGSGTRLTVV.

This clonotype was picked up many times. V gene TRBV29-1 combines with J gene TRBJ2-1; 8 bases are shared with TRBD1. Germline values: CDR1 SQVTM, CDR2 ANQGSEA. V trimming: 6 bases; J trimming: 7 bases; junction bases outside the gene matches: 17. CDR3 length: 16 amino acids. For the CDR3, the DNA is TGCAGCGTAACCCGGGCCAACAGGGGGGTAGGGAATGAGCAGTTCTTC. Its protein is CSVTRANRGVGNEQFF.

This clonotype was recorded at least ten times. This rearrangement joins TRBV12-3 or TRBV12-4 to TRBJ2-1, with 7 bases identical to TRBD1. Losses at the gene ends were 5 bases for V and 4 bases for J; bases not matched to a gene: 5. CDR3 length: 14 residues. The CDR3 region is CASSPRDRYNEQFF. CDR3 bases: TGTGCCAGCAGTCCCCGGGACAGATACAATGAGCAGTTCTTC.

This clonotype was seen repeatedly, ten times or more. The chain has TRBV29-1 and TRBJ2-1; D tentatively reads TRBD1 or TRBD2 (5 bases each). The germline V gene has CDR1 SQVTM and CDR2 ANQGSEA. The CDR3 is made up of 16 amino acids. V was cut by 6 bases and J by 4 bases, with 22 bases left in between. CDR3 region: CSVTPRGARVYNEQFF. The CDR3 DNA reads as TGCAGCGTCACTCCGAGGGGAGCTAGGGTGTACAATGAGCAGTTCTTC.

This clonotype was detected a few times. The V gene is TRBV7-9, the J gene TRBJ2-1, with 11 bases aligning to TRBD2. This CDR3 has 14 residues. V lost 1 base and J lost 15; bases outside the gene matches: 8. Germline values: CDR1 SEHNR, CDR2 FQNEAQ (reference sequence). The CDR3 sequence is CASSLDGSGRAGFF. The CDR3 coding sequence is TGTGCCAGCAGCTTAGATGGTAGCGGGAGGGCCGGGTTCTTC.

V is TRBV7-9 and J is TRBJ2-7, with 11 bases that match TRBD2. Trimming took 4 bases from V and 5 from J; bases not matched to a gene: 7. CDR3 length equals 15 residues. Germline CDR1 and CDR2: SEHNR and FQNEAQ (reference sequence). The CDR3 region is CASSYASGRINEQYF. DNA for the CDR3: TGTGCCAGCAGCTACGCTAGCGGGAGGATAAACGAGCAGTACTTC. Variable domain in full (rest from reference TRBV7-9 and TRBJ2-7): DTGVSQNPRHKITKRGQNVTFRCDPISEHNRLYWYRQTLGQGPEFLTYFQNEAQLEKSRLLSDRFSAERPKGSFSTLEIQRTEQGDSAMYLCASSYASGRINEQYFGPGTRLTVT.

This chain links TRBV6-1 with TRBJ2-1; TRBD2 matches at 9 bases. The CDR3 is made up of 16 amino acids. The V gene's germline CDR1 is MNHNS and CDR2 SASEGT. With V trimmed by 6 bases and J by 4 bases, 10 bases remained unmatched. DNA for the CDR3: TGTGCCAGCAGCCCGGCAACTAGCGGGCTTTACAATGAGCAGTTCTTC. Protein sequence: CASSPATSGLYNEQFF.

This clonotype was detected many times. This chain links TRBV3-1 with TRBJ1-6, with D perhaps TRBD1 (6 bases). V gave up 2 bases and J gave up 7 bases, with 9 bases separating them. The CDR3 length is 14 residues. Germline-derived CDR1 and CDR2 are LGHDT and YNNKEL (reference sequence). The CDR3 region is CASSQRTENSPLHF. Written as DNA, the CDR3 is TGTGCCAGCAGCCAACGGACAGAGAATTCACCCCTCCACTTT.

This clonotype was seen repeatedly, ten times or more. The V gene is TRBV29-1, the J gene TRBJ2-7; 10 bases are a match to TRBD1. Per germline, CDR1 SQVTM and CDR2 ANQGSEA. This CDR3 region has 12 residues. The V gene end was trimmed by 7 bases and the J gene end by 6 bases; junction bases not matched to a gene: 6. CDR3 residues: CSGGTGEGEQYF. CDR3 DNA sequence: TGCAGCGGTGGGACAGGGGAGGGCGAGCAGTACTTC.

Ten or more counts support this clonotype. This chain links TRBV5-1 with TRBJ2-4; D is possibly TRBD1 (6 bases). Trimming took 2 bases from V and 6 from J, leaving 12 bases between them. The CDR3 contains 14 residues. Per germline, CDR1 SGHRS and CDR2 YFSETQ. CDR3 coding DNA: TGCGCCAGCAGCTTAAGTATCAGGGGAAACATTCAGTACTTC. Amino acid sequence: CASSLSIRGNIQYF.

This clonotype was seen many times. In DNA form, the CDR3 reads TGTGCCAGCAGTAAATCCGGGACTAGCGGTTCCAAAAACATTCAGTACTTC. Encoded protein: CASSKSGTSGSKNIQYF. The chain is built from TRBV28 and TRBJ2-4, with 11 nucleotides matching TRBD2. The CDR3 is 17 amino acids. Unmatched junction bases numbered 8, after V lost 5 bases and J lost 2 bases. Per the germline V gene, CDR1 is MDHEN and CDR2 is SYDVKM. Together with reference TRBV28 and TRBJ2-4, the CDR3 gives the full variable domain: DVKVTQSSRYLVKRTGEKVFLECVQDMDHENMFWYRQDPGLGLRLIYFSYDVKMKEKGDIPEGYSVSREKKERFSLILESASTNQTSMYLCASSKSGTSGSKNIQYFGAGTRLSVL.

The chain joins TRBV12-3 or TRBV12-4 to TRBJ2-1, with 10 bases matching TRBD2. This CDR3 comprises 15 residues. With 8 bases clipped from V and 10 bases from J, the junction kept 14 bases outside the gene matches. CDR3 bases: TGTGCCAGCTCAAATAGAGCGGGAGGGCCTTTCGAGCAGTTCTTC. Protein: CASSNRAGGPFEQFF.

In this sample, this clonotype turned up once. Sequence at one end of the junction differs from germline and may be a read error. The V and J genes are TRBV2 and TRBJ1-5; D remains unclear. Germline V gives CDR1 SNHLY, CDR2 FYNNEI. The CDR3 is 18 residues long. The CDR3 sequence: CASGEADGTFYSNQPQHF. Written as DNA, the CDR3 is TGTGCCAGCGGTGAAGCCGATGGAACGTTTTATAGCAATCAGCCCCAGCATTTT.

This clonotype was seen many times. The rearrangement joins TRBV5-1 to TRBJ2-1, with a weak D call TRBD2 (9 bases). V was shortened by 4 bases and J by 11 bases, with 31 bases between the two germline ends. The CDR3 loop spans 18 amino acids. Germline assignment: CDR1 SGHRS and CDR2 YFSETQ. CDR3 residues: CASSLDRDGLALGLKQFF. The CDR3 coding sequence is TGCGCCAGCAGCCTGGACAGGGATGGACTAGCGCTGGGGTTGAAGCAGTTCTTC.

The J gene is TRBJ1-5, the V gene TRBV12-3 or TRBV12-4; 9 nucleotides match TRBD1. There are 16 residues in the CDR3. V shed 6 bases and J 7 bases; nucleotides not matched to a gene: 13. CDR3 in amino acids: CASRNIQGALGQPQHF. CDR3 in DNA: TGTGCCAGCAGAAATATACAGGGGGCGCTTGGGCAGCCCCAGCATTTT.

The gene calls are TRBV6-2 or TRBV6-3 and TRBJ1-3; D uncertain. The CDR3 contains 16 residues. The germline V gene encodes CDR1 MNHEY and CDR2 SVGEGT. The V gene lost 0 bases and the J gene lost 0 bases, with 9 bases spanning the gap. CDR3 protein: CASSYSGRTSGNTIYF. CDR3 sequence (DNA): TGTGCCAGCAGTTACTCGGGGAGGACCTCTGGAAACACCATATATTTT.

The V gene is TRBV11-1, the J gene TRBJ1-2; 7 nucleotides agree with TRBD1. This CDR3 is built from 18 residues. Germline assignment: CDR1 SGHAT and CDR2 FQDESV (reference sequence). V gave up 6 bases and J gave up 2 bases; unmatched junction bases: 18. In DNA form, the CDR3 reads TGTGCCAGCAGTGTCACGACGGGACAGTTCGAGGCCAACTATGGCTACACCTTC. It yields the protein CASSVTTGQFEANYGYTF.

This clonotype was detected ten times or more. This sequence joins TRBV5-4 and TRBJ2-1, with D possibly matching TRBD2 (6 bases). Trimming cost V 0 bases and J 4 bases, with 11 bases left between them. Germline CDR1 reads SGHNT; CDR2 reads YYREEE (reference sequence). The CDR3 consists of 15 residues. Here the CDR3 DNA reads TGTGCCAGCAGCTTGGGGATAGCGGAATACAATGAGCAGTTCTTC. It specifies CASSLGIAEYNEQFF.

The sample holds many counts of this clonotype. This rearrangement joins TRBV12-3 or TRBV12-4 to TRBJ2-2; 8 bases map to TRBD1. V lost 6 bases, J lost 7 bases, and 16 bases stayed unmatched. The CDR3 sequence is 17 residues long. The CDR3 here is CASSPRGQGALVGELFF. CDR3 DNA sequence: TGTGCCAGCAGCCCTAGAGGGCAGGGGGCTTTGGTCGGGGAGCTGTTTTTT.

This clonotype was detected ten times or more. This rearrangement joins TRBV27 to TRBJ1-2; the D gene is possibly TRBD1 (6 bases). From germline, CDR1 is MNHEY and CDR2 SMNVEV (reference sequence). The V gene lost 5 bases and the J gene lost 4 bases, with 14 bases spanning the gap. The CDR3 has 14 residues. In DNA, the CDR3 is TGTGCCAGCAGTCGTACGACAGGCTCCTATGGCTACACCTTC. Translated, it gives CASSRTTGSYGYTF.

This clonotype was seen ten or more times. The chain uses TRBV7-9 and TRBJ2-5; D unresolved. Germline-derived CDR1 and CDR2 are SEHNR and FQNEAQ (reference sequence). The CDR3 has 13 residues. Trimming stripped 5 bases from V and 1 base from J, with 8 bases between. In DNA, the CDR3 is TGTGCCAGCAGCCTGTCCAGCCAAGAGACCCAGTACTTC. Encoded protein: CASSLSSQETQYF. The entire variable domain, with the rest obtained from reference TRBV7-9 and TRBJ2-5, is as follows: DTGVSQNPRHKITKRGQNVTFRCDPISEHNRLYWYRQTLGQGPEFLTYFQNEAQLEKSRLLSDRFSAERPKGSFSTLEIQRTEQGDSAMYLCASSLSSQETQYFGPGTRLLVL.

The chain is built from TRBV18 and TRBJ1-5; TRBD1 matches at 10 bases. The ends lost 3 bases at V and 5 bases at J; junction bases unmatched: 1. The CDR3 is 14 amino acids. CDR1 is KGHSH and CDR2 is LQKENI in the germline V gene. CDR3 sequence: CASSPGTGDQPQHF. The CDR3 region has the DNA TGTGCCAGCTCACCTGGGACAGGGGATCAGCCCCAGCATTTT. The full variable domain, its missing parts supplied by reference TRBV18 and TRBJ1-5, is NAGVMQNPRHLVRRRGQEARLRCSPMKGHSHVYWYRQLPEEGLKFMVYLQKENIIDESGMPKERFSAEFPKEGPSILRIQQVVRGDSAAYFCASSPGTGDQPQHFGDGTRLSIL.

The chain has TRBV12-3 or TRBV12-4 and TRBJ2-3, with D perhaps TRBD1 or TRBD2 (5 bases each). The CDR3 totals 17 residues. V lost 6 bases to trimming and J lost 0 bases, with 19 bases between them. DNA for the CDR3: TGTGCCAGCAGCCGGGGCGGCTGGACGTTTAGCACAGATACGCAGTATTTT. It is translated as CASSRGGWTFSTDTQYF.

The sample holds many counts of this clonotype. The chain links TRBV5-1 to TRBJ1-5, with D possibly being TRBD1 (5 bases). V lost 5 bases and J 3 bases, leaving 21 bases between the germline ends. Germline V gene sequence: CDR1 SGHRS, CDR2 YFSETQ. The CDR3 loop spans 17 amino acids. The CDR3 is CASSLEAQGLSNQPQHF. CDR3 nucleotide sequence: TGCGCCAGCAGTCTTGAAGCGCAGGGTTTGTCCAATCAGCCCCAGCATTTT.

As to this clonotype: A much larger clone sits a single nucleotide away, making a read error possible. The CDR3 DNA follows: TGTGCCAGCAGCTTAGTTGGCGGCGGGAACACCGTGGAGCTGTTTTTT. Translating gives CASSLVGGGNTVELFF. The gene calls are TRBV7-2 and TRBJ2-2, with D perhaps matching TRBD2 (6 bases). This CDR3 has 16 residues. The germline gives CDR1 SGHTA, CDR2 FQGNSA. Supplemented by reference TRBV7-2 and TRBJ2-2, the full variable domain reads GAGVSQSPSNKVTEKGKDVELRCDPISGHTALYWYRQSLGQGLEFLIYFQGNSAPDKSGLPSDRFSAERTGGSVSTLTIQRTQQEDSAVYLCASSLVGGGNTVELFFGEGSRLTVL.

The V gene is TRBV19, the J gene TRBJ1-1; D is perhaps TRBD1 (5 bases). Germline V lookup: CDR1 LNHDA, CDR2 SQIVND (reference sequence). The germline V and J ends were trimmed by 10 bases and 0 bases, with 12 bases remaining between them. The CDR3 runs to 13 residues. In DNA form, the CDR3 reads TGTGCCACAAGACAGAACATGAACACTGAAGCTTTCTTT. This codes for CATRQNMNTEAFF.

This clonotype was detected many times. The V call is TRBV6-1, the J call TRBJ2-7, with D tentatively TRBD2 (6 bases). Germline V CDR1 and CDR2: MNHNS, SASEGT. The CDR3 runs to 14 residues. Trimming removed 6 bases from V and 1 base from J, with 13 bases in between. CDR3 residues: CASSRLESSYEQYF. Written as DNA, the CDR3 is TGTGCCAGCAGCCGACTAGAGTCTTCCTACGAGCAGTACTTC.

This clonotype occurred many times. The genes are TRBV20-1 and TRBJ2-1; 10 bases map to TRBD1. This CDR3 spans 14 amino acids. CDR1 is DFQATT, CDR2 SNEGSKA, per germline (reference sequence). The junction had 7 bases not matched to a gene; V was cut back by 6 bases and J by 5 bases. CDR3 coding DNA: TGCAGTGCCAGGGACAGGGGTCTTCACAATGAGCAGTTCTTC. Protein product: CSARDRGLHNEQFF.